This entry lists 14 T cell receptor beta chains sequenced from one sample in a study of blood T cell repertoires in COVID-19. Libraries were prepared by immunoSEQ multiplex PCR; TCRdb keeps only in-frame clonotypes and omits some of them. Of 70,000 or so clones listed, around 89% are singletons. The source material was peripheral blood. The receptor source for this set is a human donor in a cohort sampled during active COVID-19.

The chain couples TRBV10-2 to TRBJ1-2, with 8 bases matching TRBD1. This CDR3 is 13 amino acids long. Germline V lookup: CDR1 WSHSY, CDR2 SAAADI. J gave up 5 bases and V 5 bases, and 4 bases lay outside the gene matches. The CDR3 nucleotides are TGCGCCAGCAGTTTGGACAGGGCTTATGGCTACACCTTC. Amino acid sequence: CASSLDRAYGYTF.

This clone was observed a few times. This sequence joins TRBV27 and TRBJ1-2; the D gene is possibly TRBD1 (5 bases). The CDR3 covers 11 residues. Deletions cut 6 bases from V and 3 bases from J, with 5 bases between. The germline gives CDR1 MNHEY, CDR2 SMNVEV (reference sequence). In DNA form, the CDR3 reads TGTGCCAGCAGGACAGACTATGGCTACACCTTC. Translated: CASRTDYGYTF.

This chain uses TRBV5-1 with TRBJ2-1; TRBD2 agrees at 10 bases. Per germline, CDR1 SGHRS and CDR2 YFSETQ. The CDR3 sequence is 14 residues long. V shed 2 bases and J 5 bases; nucleotides not matched to a gene: 1. The CDR3 bases are TGCGCCAGCAGCTTAACTAGCGGGAACAATGAGCAGTTCTTC. Its translation: CASSLTSGNNEQFF.

J is TRBJ1-3 and V is TRBV10-3, with 7 nucleotides matching TRBD1. V gave up 3 bases and J gave up 0 bases; unmatched junction bases: 8. Germline V gene data show CDR1 as ENHRY and CDR2 as SYGVKD. This CDR3 region has 17 residues. For the CDR3, the DNA is TGTGCCATCAGTGATCGTGGGACAGCCCACTCTGGAAACACCATATATTTT. Residues: CAISDRGTAHSGNTIYF.

The J gene is TRBJ2-1, the V gene TRBV18; 12 nucleotides align to TRBD1. V gave up 0 bases and J gave up 8 bases; unmatched junction bases: 8. CDR3 size: 17 residues. Germline assignment: CDR1 KGHSH and CDR2 LQKENI. CDR3 DNA: TGTGCCAGCTCACCACCGAGGGACAGGGGGCGCATGGATGAGCAGTTCTTC. This gives the protein CASSPPRDRGRMDEQFF.

The chain joins TRBV5-1 to TRBJ2-3; D is possibly TRBD1 (5 bases). V shed 0 bases and J shed 3 bases, with 8 bases lying between them. The CDR3 spans 14 residues. CDR1 is SGHRS and CDR2 is YFSETQ in the germline V gene. In DNA form, the CDR3 reads TGCGCCAGCAGCTTGGCAGGGCCAACAGATACGCAGTATTTT. Amino acid sequence: CASSLAGPTDTQYF.

This sequence joins TRBV10-3 and TRBJ1-2, with D perhaps matching TRBD1 (5 bases). Germline CDR1 is ENHRY and CDR2 is SYGVKD. V lost 4 bases to trimming and J lost 3 bases, with 12 bases between them. CDR3 size: 14 residues. This CDR3 is CAISVAPRDYGYTF. The CDR3 DNA reads as TGTGCCATCAGTGTGGCCCCCAGGGACTATGGCTACACCTTC.

The CDR3 sequence: CASSYDPGLAVRASYNEQFF. The CDR3 DNA sequence: TGTGCCAGCAGTTATGATCCGGGACTAGCGGTTCGGGCATCCTACAATGAGCAGTTCTTC. The V and J genes are TRBV6-2 or TRBV6-3 and TRBJ2-1, with TRBD2 matching over 11 bases. This CDR3 is built from 20 residues. The ends lost 3 bases at V and 1 base at J; junction bases unmatched: 14. CDR1 is MNHEY and CDR2 is SVGEGT in the germline V gene.

This chain links TRBV10-2 with TRBJ2-1, with D possibly being TRBD2 (5 bases). This CDR3 has 14 amino acids. V lost 4 bases, J lost 4 bases, and 11 bases lay in between. Germline V gene sequence: CDR1 WSHSY, CDR2 SAAADI. The CDR3 sequence: CASSASSFYNEQFF. Written as DNA, the CDR3 is TGCGCCAGCAGTGCTAGCTCCTTTTACAATGAGCAGTTCTTC.

The V call is TRBV5-6, the J call TRBJ2-3; D perhaps matches TRBD2 (5 bases). Germline CDR1 reads SGHDT; CDR2 reads YYEEEE. V was cut by 4 bases and J by 7 bases, with 10 bases left in between. CDR3 size: 12 residues. CDR3 loop: CASSRTENTQYF. The CDR3 DNA reads TGTGCCAGCAGCCGGACTGAAAATACGCAGTATTTT.

The DNA for the CDR3 is TGCAGTGCTAGTCCTCTAGCCCAATCCTACAATGAGCAGTTCTTC. Its translation: CSASPLAQSYNEQFF. This rearrangement joins TRBV20-1 to TRBJ2-1, with D tentatively TRBD2 (5 bases). Trimming shortened V by 3 bases and J by 1 base, and 13 bases separated the two germline ends. Germline V lookup: CDR1 DFQATT, CDR2 SNEGSKA (reference sequence). The CDR3 runs to 15 residues.

V is TRBV19 and J is TRBJ2-5; D may be TRBD2 (6 bases). CDR3 length equals 15 residues. The germline gives CDR1 LNHDA, CDR2 SQIVND (reference sequence). V was trimmed by 1 base and J by 5 bases, leaving 14 bases between them. The CDR3 reads CASSIGPSVGETQYF. DNA for the CDR3: TGTGCCAGTAGTATAGGACCTAGCGTGGGGGAGACCCAGTACTTC. Filled out from reference TRBV19 and TRBJ2-5, the complete variable domain reads DGGITQSPKYLFRKEGQNVTLSCEQNLNHDAMYWYRQDPGQGLRLIYYSQIVNDFQKGDIAEGYSVSREKKESFPLTVTSAQKNPTAFYLCASSIGPSVGETQYFGPGTRLLVL.

The rearrangement joins TRBV7-2 to TRBJ2-3; 12 nucleotides match TRBD2. From germline, CDR1 is SGHTA and CDR2 FQGNSA. V dropped 3 bases and J dropped 2; count of bases not matched to a gene: 3. This CDR3 comprises 16 residues. CDR3 protein: CASSLGLAGITDTQYF. For the CDR3, the DNA is TGTGCCAGCAGCTTGGGACTAGCGGGTATCACAGATACGCAGTATTTT. Using reference TRBV7-2 and TRBJ2-3 for the parts outside the CDR3, the full variable domain is GAGVSQSPSNKVTEKGKDVELRCDPISGHTALYWYRQSLGQGLEFLIYFQGNSAPDKSGLPSDRFSAERTGGSVSTLTIQRTQQEDSAVYLCASSLGLAGITDTQYFGPGTRLTVL.

The V call is TRBV10-3, the J call TRBJ2-3, with 7 bases aligning to TRBD1. After removal of 6 bases from V and 0 bases from J, the junction contained 9 bases not matched to a gene. Germline loops: CDR1 ENHRY, CDR2 SYGVKD. CDR3 length: 16 residues. CDR3 in amino acids: CAISYIQGTSTDTQYF. The CDR3 DNA reads TGTGCCATCAGCTACATACAGGGGACAAGCACAGATACGCAGTATTTT.